The 14 T cell receptor beta chains below all came from one sample that was sequenced in a study of blood T cell repertoires in COVID-19. Sequencing was performed with immunoSEQ multiplex PCR; in TCRdb, only in-frame clones are kept and a portion is missing. The profile shows hundreds of thousands of clones, 87% of them singletons. The sample was peripheral blood. The origin of the receptors is a woman aged 50 to 60 with COVID-19, enrolled during active disease.

This clone was picked up one time. This chain links TRBV5-4 with TRBJ1-1; 7 bases are shared with TRBD1. The V segment lost 2 bases and the J segment 0 bases; nucleotides outside the gene matches: 7. The CDR3 extends over 16 amino acids. The germline V gene has CDR1 SGHNT and CDR2 YYREEE (reference sequence). The CDR3, as DNA: TGTGCCAGCAGCTTAAGGACAGGTGTCATGAACACTGAAGCTTTCTTT. This translates into CASSLRTGVMNTEAFF. Using reference TRBV5-4 and TRBJ1-1 for the parts outside the CDR3, the full variable domain is ETGVTQSPTHLIKTRGQQVTLRCSSQSGHNTVSWYQQALGQGPQFIFQYYREEENGRGNFPPRFSGLQFPNYSSELNVNALELDDSALYLCASSLRTGVMNTEAFFGQGTRLTVV.

On this clone: Within the sample, other DNA sequences also encode this same CDR3. The chain employs TRBV7-9 and TRBJ1-5, with D unresolved. V lost 6 bases, J lost 4 bases, and 7 bases lay in between. The CDR3 totals 12 residues. Germline V gene sequence: CDR1 SEHNR, CDR2 FQNEAQ (reference sequence). This chain's CDR3 is CASSRSNQPQHF. The CDR3 coding sequence is TGTGCCAGCAGTCGTTCTAATCAGCCCCAGCATTTT.

V usage is TRBV7-9 and J usage is TRBJ1-6, with D unresolved. The CDR3 loop spans 14 amino acids. Germline values: CDR1 SEHNR, CDR2 FQNEAQ (reference sequence). Trimming stripped 4 bases from V and 6 bases from J, with 10 bases between. The CDR3 bases are TGTGCCAGCAGCTCTACAGCAACTAATTCACCCCTCCACTTT. This sequence encodes CASSSTATNSPLHF.

The V and J genes are TRBV24-1 and TRBJ2-1; TRBD1 aligns across 9 bases. The CDR3 consists of 15 residues. Trimming took 6 bases from V and 6 from J; bases not matched to a gene: 8. Germline loops: CDR1 KGHDR, CDR2 SFDVKD. The CDR3 is CATSPAGTGSNEQFF. CDR3 DNA: TGTGCCACCAGTCCCGCCGGGACAGGGTCCAATGAGCAGTTCTTC.

This clone was picked up one time. The V gene is TRBV6-5, the J gene TRBJ2-7, with 8 positions matching TRBD1. The CDR3 consists of 15 residues. V gave up 6 bases and J gave up 3 bases; unmatched junction bases: 10. CDR1 and CDR2 from the germline V gene are MNHEY and SVGAGI. CDR3 sequence: CASSAETGVSYEQYF. The CDR3 DNA is TGTGCCAGCAGCGCCGAGACAGGGGTAAGCTACGAGCAGTACTTC.

In this sample, this clone turned up a few times. The V gene is TRBV6-2 or TRBV6-3, the J gene TRBJ1-1; 9 bases are shared with TRBD1. Germline CDR1 and CDR2: MNHEY and SVGEGT. Germline trimming cut 2 bases from V and 1 base from J; bases unmatched to any gene: 11. The CDR3 spans 18 residues. This CDR3 reads CASSYRGTQGARNTEAFF. The CDR3 DNA reads TGTGCCAGCAGTTACCGCGGGACACAGGGGGCCCGGAACACTGAAGCTTTCTTT.

V gene TRBV7-9 combines with J gene TRBJ1-1; D is perhaps TRBD1 (6 bases). The CDR3 loop spans 14 amino acids. CDR1 and CDR2 (germline): SEHNR, FQNEAQ (reference sequence). Trimming shortened V by 5 bases and J by 5 bases, and 15 bases separated the two germline ends. The chain's CDR3 is CASSETGFGTEAFF. In nucleotides, the CDR3 is TGTGCCAGCAGCGAAACAGGGTTTGGGACTGAAGCTTTCTTT.

This rearrangement joins TRBV10-1 to TRBJ2-7; TRBD2 agrees at 7 bases. The length of the CDR3 is 14 residues. With V trimmed by 6 bases and J by 7 bases, 12 bases remained unmatched. CDR1 is WNHNN, CDR2 SYGVQD, per germline (reference sequence). The CDR3 DNA sequence: TGCGCCAGCAGCACCGGGACTACCCGATCTGAGCAGTACTTC. Amino acids: CASSTGTTRSEQYF.

This chain connects TRBV6-5 to TRBJ2-3; D possibly corresponds to TRBD2 (5 bases). Trimming took 6 bases from V and 6 from J, leaving 10 bases between them. CDR3 size: 12 residues. Germline loops: CDR1 MNHEY, CDR2 SVGAGI. CDR3 bases: TGTGCCAGCAGCGGGATCGGGGATACGCAGTATTTT. Translating gives CASSGIGDTQYF.

The rearrangement links TRBV30 to TRBJ2-3; D gene uncertain. The germline gives CDR1 GTSNPN, CDR2 SVGIG (reference sequence). Trimming pared 2 bases from V and 2 bases from J, leaving 11 bases between. The CDR3 is 14 amino acids. The CDR3 loop is CAWSLAGLTDTQYF. The CDR3 DNA follows: TGTGCCTGGAGTTTGGCAGGTCTCACAGATACGCAGTATTTT. Combining the CDR3 with reference TRBV30 and TRBJ2-3 gives the whole variable domain SQTIHQWPATLVQPVGSPLSLECTVEGTSNPNLYWYRQAAGRGLQLLFYSVGIGQISSEVPQNLSASRPQDRQFILSSKKLLLSDSGFYLCAWSLAGLTDTQYFGPGTRLTVL.

This chain connects TRBV4-1 to TRBJ1-1, with D possibly matching TRBD1 (5 bases). The germline gives CDR1 MGHRA, CDR2 YSYEKL. Trimming took off 2 bases at V and 8 bases at J, with 18 bases between the two ends. This CDR3 has 15 residues. The CDR3: CASSQQPDTGTEAFF. For the CDR3, the DNA is TGCGCCAGCAGCCAACAGCCGGACACCGGCACAGAAGCTTTCTTT.

The table lists this clone with a few counts. The chain employs TRBV13 and TRBJ2-7, with TRBD1 as a possible D gene (6 bases). CDR1 PRHDT and CDR2 FYEKMQ come from the germline V gene (reference sequence). This CDR3 is built from 15 residues. Trimming pared 5 bases from V and 2 bases from J, leaving 16 bases between. CDR3 loop: CASSRTVGGPYEQYF. DNA of the CDR3: TGTGCCAGCAGCCGAACGGTAGGGGGACCCTACGAGCAGTACTTC.

The CDR3 DNA is TGTGCCACCAGCACGGGACAGGCAAACTATGGCTACACCTTC. Protein sequence: CATSTGQANYGYTF. This chain links TRBV15 with TRBJ1-2; 8 bases align to TRBD1. The CDR3 length is 14 residues. The V gene's germline CDR1 is LNHNV and CDR2 YYDKDF (reference sequence). Trimming cost V 4 bases and J 2 bases; bases outside gene matches: 3.

The V call is TRBV15, the J call TRBJ2-7; weak D call: TRBD1 (6 bases). Looked up from germline, CDR1 is LNHNV and CDR2 is YYDKDF (reference sequence). The CDR3 totals 15 residues. Deletions cut 3 bases from V and 5 bases from J, with 17 bases between. For the CDR3, the DNA is TGTGCCACCAGCAGTGCTACGGACAGAACAGACGAGCAGTACTTC. This codes for CATSSATDRTDEQYF.